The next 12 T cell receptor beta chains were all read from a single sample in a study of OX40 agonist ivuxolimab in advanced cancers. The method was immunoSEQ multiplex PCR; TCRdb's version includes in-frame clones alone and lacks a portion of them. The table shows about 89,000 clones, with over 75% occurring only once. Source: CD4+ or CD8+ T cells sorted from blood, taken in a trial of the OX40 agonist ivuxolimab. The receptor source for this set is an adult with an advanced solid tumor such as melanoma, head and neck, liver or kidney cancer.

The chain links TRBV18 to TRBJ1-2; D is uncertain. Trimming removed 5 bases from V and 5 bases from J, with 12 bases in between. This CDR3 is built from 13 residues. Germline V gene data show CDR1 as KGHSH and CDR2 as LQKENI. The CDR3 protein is CASSTDNYYGYTF. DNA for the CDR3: TGTGCCAGCTCAACAGACAATTATTATGGCTACACCTTC.

CDR3 region: CASSPPLGQGNGYTF. The CDR3 coding sequence is TGTGCCAGCAGCCCCCCACTGGGACAGGGAAATGGCTACACCTTC. This chain uses TRBV4-2 with TRBJ1-2, with 9 bases matching TRBD1. The CDR3 runs 15 residues. V lost 4 bases, J lost 6 bases, and 9 bases stayed unmatched. The germline gives CDR1 LGHNA, CDR2 YNFKEQ.

The CDR3 DNA reads TGTGCCAGCAGTCAAGGGACTAGCGGGGGGATAAATGAGCAGTTCTTC. Its protein product is CASSQGTSGGINEQFF. This rearrangement joins TRBV6-6 to TRBJ2-1; TRBD2 matches at 15 bases. Germline CDR1 and CDR2: MNHNY and SVGAGI (reference sequence). V lost 5 bases to trimming and J lost 7 bases; unmatched junction nucleotides: 6. The CDR3 contains 16 residues.

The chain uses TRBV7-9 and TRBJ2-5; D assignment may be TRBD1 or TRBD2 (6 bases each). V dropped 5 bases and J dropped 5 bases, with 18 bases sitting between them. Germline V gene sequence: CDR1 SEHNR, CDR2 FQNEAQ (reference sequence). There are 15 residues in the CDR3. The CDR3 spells CASSPPRGPYETQYF. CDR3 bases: TGTGCCAGCAGCCCACCTCGGGGGCCGTACGAGACCCAGTACTTC.

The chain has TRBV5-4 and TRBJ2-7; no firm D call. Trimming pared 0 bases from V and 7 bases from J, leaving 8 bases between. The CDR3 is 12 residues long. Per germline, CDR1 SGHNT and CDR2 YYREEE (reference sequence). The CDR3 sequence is CASSLAGREQYF. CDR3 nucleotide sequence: TGTGCCAGCAGCTTGGCTGGGCGGGAGCAGTACTTC.

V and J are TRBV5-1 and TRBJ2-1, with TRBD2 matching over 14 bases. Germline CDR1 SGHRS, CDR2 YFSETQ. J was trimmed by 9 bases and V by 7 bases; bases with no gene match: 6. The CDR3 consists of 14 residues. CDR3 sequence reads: CASATSGGAVEQFF. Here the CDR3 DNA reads TGCGCCAGCGCGACTAGCGGGGGGGCGGTTGAGCAGTTCTTC.

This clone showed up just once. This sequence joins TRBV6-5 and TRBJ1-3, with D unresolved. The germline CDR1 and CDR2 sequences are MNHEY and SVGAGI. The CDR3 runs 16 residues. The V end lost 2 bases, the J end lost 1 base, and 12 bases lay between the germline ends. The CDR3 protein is CASSYRPASSGNTIYF. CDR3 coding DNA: TGTGCCAGCAGTTACCGTCCTGCCTCTTCTGGAAACACCATATATTTT.

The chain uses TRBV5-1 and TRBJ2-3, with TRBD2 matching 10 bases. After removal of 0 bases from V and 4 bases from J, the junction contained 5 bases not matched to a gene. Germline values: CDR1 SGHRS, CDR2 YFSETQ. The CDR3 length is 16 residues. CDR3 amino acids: CASSLEPSGGADTQYF. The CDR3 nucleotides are TGCGCCAGCAGCTTGGAACCTAGCGGGGGCGCAGATACGCAGTATTTT.

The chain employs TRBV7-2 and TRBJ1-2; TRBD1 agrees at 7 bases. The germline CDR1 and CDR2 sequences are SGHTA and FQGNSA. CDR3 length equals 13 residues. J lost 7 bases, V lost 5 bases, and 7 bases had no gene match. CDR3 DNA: TGTGCCAGCAGCCTAGACAGGGAGAGTGGCTACACCTTC. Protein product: CASSLDRESGYTF.

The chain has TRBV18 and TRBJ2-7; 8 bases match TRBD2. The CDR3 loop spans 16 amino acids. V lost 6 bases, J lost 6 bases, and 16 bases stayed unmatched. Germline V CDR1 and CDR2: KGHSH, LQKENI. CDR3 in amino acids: CASSLTGPPAGVEQYF. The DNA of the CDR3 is TGTGCCAGCTCCCTAACCGGCCCCCCAGCGGGGGTCGAGCAGTACTTC.

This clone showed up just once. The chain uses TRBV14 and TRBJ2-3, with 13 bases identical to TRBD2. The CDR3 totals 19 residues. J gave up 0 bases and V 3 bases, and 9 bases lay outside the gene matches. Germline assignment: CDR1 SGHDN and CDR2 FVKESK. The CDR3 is CASSHEGLAGLASTDTQYF. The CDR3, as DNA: TGTGCCAGCAGCCATGAGGGACTAGCGGGGCTAGCTAGCACAGATACGCAGTATTTT.

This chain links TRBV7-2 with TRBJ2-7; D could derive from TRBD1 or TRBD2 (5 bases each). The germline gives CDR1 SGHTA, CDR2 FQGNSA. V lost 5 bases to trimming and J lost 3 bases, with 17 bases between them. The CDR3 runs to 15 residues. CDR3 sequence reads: CASSPGPTHVYEQYF. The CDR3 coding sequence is TGTGCCAGCAGCCCGGGACCCACACACGTCTACGAGCAGTACTTC.